This is a list of T cell receptor beta chains from one sample in a study of vaccination and CD4 T cells after COVID-19. Using its own MiXCR run on the PCR reads, TCRdb lists one record per CDR3 protein. This sample has approximately 15,000 distinct CDR3 sequences; more than 25% occur once, and the top ten carry 17%. Antigens of these TCRs are unknown. Input material: cultured CD4+ T cells from blood. The receptors come from a human donor with COVID-19. Each CDR3 is given with its conserved first and last residue. The order of the fields is clone size, D gene, J gene, V gene, CDR3 DNA, CDR3 protein. D genes are given only for firm matches. A row's size may be missing; if present it is once, few, many or a size class.

clone size: few; D gene: TRBD1; J gene: TRBJ1-4; V gene: TRBV19; CDR3 DNA: TGTGCCAGTAGTACGTCGACAGGGACTAATGAAAAACTGTTTTTT; CDR3 protein: CASSTSTGTNEKLFF
clone size: .; D gene: .; J gene: TRBJ2-7; V gene: TRBV12-3/TRBV12-4; CDR3 DNA: TGTGCCAGCAGCCACGACACCTACGAGCAGTACTTC; CDR3 protein: CASSHDTYEQYF
clone size: few; D gene: .; J gene: TRBJ2-5; V gene: TRBV20-1; CDR3 DNA: TGCAGTGCCGCGGGGTTTCGGGGAGGTATAGAAGAGACCCAGTACTTC; CDR3 protein: CSAAGFRGGIEETQYF
clone size: .; D gene: TRBD1; J gene: TRBJ1-1; V gene: TRBV28; CDR3 DNA: TGTGCCAGCAGAAAATCGACAGGGGAAAACACTGAAGCTTTCTTT; CDR3 protein: CASRKSTGENTEAFF
clone size: .; D gene: .; J gene: TRBJ1-4; V gene: TRBV20-1; CDR3 DNA: TGCAGTGCCCTTTATAGGCAGGGTTTGGAAAAACTGTTTTTT; CDR3 protein: CSALYRQGLEKLFF
clone size: few; D gene: .; J gene: TRBJ2-3; V gene: TRBV24-1; CDR3 DNA: TGTGCCACCAGTGATCTCGTAGCGAGGGGCACAGATACGCAGTATTTT; CDR3 protein: CATSDLVARGTDTQYF
clone size: .; D gene: TRBD2; J gene: TRBJ2-5; V gene: TRBV12-3/TRBV12-4; CDR3 DNA: TGTGCCAGCAGCCACAGCGGGGCCAAAGAGACCCAGTACTTC; CDR3 protein: CASSHSGAKETQYF
clone size: few; D gene: TRBD2; J gene: TRBJ2-1; V gene: TRBV7-2; CDR3 DNA: TGTGCCAGCCAAAGCGGGGGGGCCGGTGAGCAGTTCTTC; CDR3 protein: CASQSGGAGEQFF
clone size: .; D gene: .; J gene: TRBJ2-2; V gene: TRBV19; CDR3 DNA: TGTGCCAGTAGCCATTCAGCCGGGGAGCTGTTTTTT; CDR3 protein: CASSHSAGELFF
clone size: few; D gene: .; J gene: TRBJ1-2; V gene: TRBV1; CDR3 DNA: TGCACCAGCAGACTACCGGGACAGGGAGGTCTGTTAACCCGTACTAACTATGGCTACACCTTC; CDR3 protein: CTSRLPGQGGLLTRTNYGYTF
clone size: few; D gene: .; J gene: TRBJ2-7; V gene: TRBV29-1; CDR3 DNA: TGCAGCGCCAAAGCGGCTCCAGATACCTACGAGCAGTACTTC; CDR3 protein: CSAKAAPDTYEQYF
clone size: .; D gene: TRBD1; J gene: TRBJ1-2; V gene: TRBV4-1; CDR3 DNA: TGCGCCAGCAGCCCGGGACAGGTTTACTATGGCTACACCTTC; CDR3 protein: CASSPGQVYYGYTF
clone size: once; D gene: .; J gene: TRBJ2-7; V gene: TRBV12-3/TRBV12-4; CDR3 DNA: TGTGCCAGCAGTCCACGACAGGAAACCTACGAGCAGTACTTC; CDR3 protein: CASSPRQETYEQYF
clone size: .; D gene: TRBD1; J gene: TRBJ1-4; V gene: TRBV20-1; CDR3 DNA: TGCAGTGCTACCCGGACAGGAGAAAAACTGTTTTTT; CDR3 protein: CSATRTGEKLFF
clone size: few; D gene: .; J gene: TRBJ2-7; V gene: TRBV20-1; CDR3 DNA: TGCAGTGCTAGCACAGGGGGGGCGCGGACCTACGAGCAGTACTTC; CDR3 protein: CSASTGGARTYEQYF
clone size: .; D gene: .; J gene: TRBJ2-1; V gene: TRBV20-1; CDR3 DNA: TGCAGTGCTAGGTCATGGACTTTTGGGCAGTTCTTC; CDR3 protein: CSARSWTFGQFF
clone size: few; D gene: TRBD2; J gene: TRBJ2-3; V gene: TRBV24-1; CDR3 DNA: TGTGCCACCAGTGATTTGGGGGGGGGAACAGATACGCAGTATTTT; CDR3 protein: CATSDLGGGTDTQYF
clone size: few; D gene: .; J gene: TRBJ1-2; V gene: TRBV6-1; CDR3 DNA: TGTGCCACCGACAGTTTCTATGGCTACACCTTC; CDR3 protein: CATDSFYGYTF
clone size: few; D gene: TRBD2; J gene: TRBJ2-2; V gene: TRBV27; CDR3 DNA: TGTGCCAGCAGTTTACTAGCGGGGGGAGGCACCGGGGAGCTGTTTTTT; CDR3 protein: CASSLLAGGGTGELFF
clone size: .; D gene: TRBD1; J gene: TRBJ1-6; V gene: TRBV11-3; CDR3 DNA: TGTGCCAGCAGCAGAGCGGACAGGGCCATGTATAATTCACCCCTCCACTTT; CDR3 protein: CASSRADRAMYNSPLHF
clone size: .; D gene: TRBD1; J gene: TRBJ1-1; V gene: TRBV28; CDR3 DNA: TGTGCCAGCACCTCAAAGGGACAGGGGAACACTGAAGCTTTCTTT; CDR3 protein: CASTSKGQGNTEAFF
clone size: .; D gene: TRBD2; J gene: TRBJ2-7; V gene: TRBV6-2/TRBV6-3; CDR3 DNA: TGTGCCACCGGCGGGGGGTTCGACGAGCAGTACTTC; CDR3 protein: CATGGGFDEQYF
clone size: few; D gene: TRBD2; J gene: TRBJ2-2; V gene: TRBV7-2; CDR3 DNA: TGTGCCAGCAGCCTACAGGGAACTAGCGGGGGAGAGCTGTTTTTT; CDR3 protein: CASSLQGTSGGELFF
clone size: once; D gene: TRBD1; J gene: TRBJ2-3; V gene: TRBV18; CDR3 DNA: TGTGCCAGCTCACCCGGGGACAGTGGGTTTAGCACAGATACGCAGTATTTT; CDR3 protein: CASSPGDSGFSTDTQYF
clone size: .; D gene: .; J gene: TRBJ1-2; V gene: TRBV10-3; CDR3 DNA: TGTGCCATCAGTGAGCCGAACACCGTGTCTAACTATGGCTACACCTTC; CDR3 protein: CAISEPNTVSNYGYTF
clone size: few; D gene: TRBD1; J gene: TRBJ2-5; V gene: TRBV28; CDR3 DNA: TGTGCCATACAGGGGGATCAAGAGACCCAGTACTTC; CDR3 protein: CAIQGDQETQYF
clone size: few; D gene: .; J gene: TRBJ1-5; V gene: TRBV30; CDR3 DNA: TGTGCCTGGGGAGTCGGGGTCGGTCAGCCCCAGCATTTT; CDR3 protein: CAWGVGVGQPQHF
clone size: few; D gene: .; J gene: TRBJ1-6; V gene: TRBV7-2; CDR3 DNA: TGTGCCAGCAGCTTGAGGTTAATGGATTCACCCCTCCACTTT; CDR3 protein: CASSLRLMDSPLHF
clone size: .; D gene: TRBD1; J gene: TRBJ1-2; V gene: TRBV19; CDR3 DNA: TGTGCCAGTAGTATCCAAGGGACAGGGTCGTATGGCTACACCTTC; CDR3 protein: CASSIQGTGSYGYTF
clone size: .; D gene: TRBD2; J gene: TRBJ2-2; V gene: TRBV20-1; CDR3 DNA: TGCAGTGCACAAGCGGGGCCATCCCGGGAGCTGTTTTTT; CDR3 protein: CSAQAGPSRELFF
clone size: .; D gene: .; J gene: TRBJ2-4; V gene: TRBV2; CDR3 DNA: TGTGCCAGCAGTCGCAGGGAAGGCAAAAACATTCAGTACTTC; CDR3 protein: CASSRREGKNIQYF
clone size: medium-sized; D gene: TRBD1; J gene: TRBJ1-6; V gene: TRBV19; CDR3 DNA: TGTGCCAGTAGTGTTGACAGGGTGGTGTCACCCCTCCACTTT; CDR3 protein: CASSVDRVVSPLHF
clone size: .; D gene: TRBD2; J gene: TRBJ2-7; V gene: TRBV11-3; CDR3 DNA: TGTGCCAGCAGCCCTGGGACTAGCGGCGAGCAGTACTTC; CDR3 protein: CASSPGTSGEQYF
clone size: few; D gene: .; J gene: TRBJ2-5; V gene: TRBV7-2; CDR3 DNA: TGTGCCAGCACCCCCCCCGGCAGGGAGCGTGCGGGGATCCAGTACTTC; CDR3 protein: CASTPPGRERAGIQYF
clone size: .; D gene: .; J gene: TRBJ2-4; V gene: TRBV6-2/TRBV6-3; CDR3 DNA: TGTGCCAGCAGTTCCGACGGGCTAGCCAAAAACATTCAGTACTTC; CDR3 protein: CASSSDGLAKNIQYF
clone size: once; D gene: .; J gene: TRBJ1-5; V gene: TRBV18; CDR3 DNA: TGTGCCAGCTCACCTGGGGGAACGGGCAATCAGCCCCAGCATTTT; CDR3 protein: CASSPGGTGNQPQHF
clone size: .; D gene: .; J gene: TRBJ2-3; V gene: TRBV9; CDR3 DNA: TGTGCCAGCAGCGTAGCTGTCGGGGACACAGATACGCAGTATTTT; CDR3 protein: CASSVAVGDTDTQYF